A selection of T cell receptor beta chains follows, all from one sample in a study of neurological immune-mediated disorders. Each CDR3 protein is one row after TCRdb ran MiXCR on the 5' RACE reads. Of some 38,000 distinct CDR3 sequences listed, 11% are singletons. The specimen was PBMCs. These receptors originate from a man in his fifties or sixties with HTLV-1-associated myelopathy (HAM/TSP). CDR3s include the opening cysteine and the closing phenylalanine or tryptophan. A D gene is named only where the DNA matches it firmly. The size entry gives once, few, many or a size class.

v_gene	len	j_gene	d_gene	abundance	CDR3nt	CDR3aa
TRBV5-4	15	TRBJ2-7	TRBD1	many	TGTGCCAGCAGCTTGGATCCGACAGGGGTCGACGAGCAGTACTTC	CASSLDPTGVDEQYF
TRBV20-1	14	TRBJ2-1	TRBD2	many	TGCAGTGCTAGTCTAGCGGGAGTGGGTAATGAGCAGTTCTTC	CSASLAGVGNEQFF
TRBV29-1	14	TRBJ2-1	.	many	TGCAGCGTAGCCGTAGCTAGGCGGCACAATGAGCAGTTCTTC	CSVAVARRHNEQFF
TRBV6-5	15	TRBJ2-1	.	many	TGTGCCAGCAGTACCGGACAGAGGATTTACAATGAGCAGTTCTTC	CASSTGQRIYNEQFF
TRBV12-3/TRBV12-4	14	TRBJ2-1	TRBD1	many	TGTGCCAGCAGTCAGGGACAGGCGCACAATGAGCAGTTCTTC	CASSQGQAHNEQFF
TRBV5-1	13	TRBJ2-1	.	once	TGCGCCAGCAGCTTTGGGGGGACGAATGAGCAGTTCTTC	CASSFGGTNEQFF
TRBV20-1	15	TRBJ2-1	.	many	TGCAGTGCCACGAACCGAGGACAAGGCGGGAATGAGCAGTTCTTC	CSATNRGQGGNEQFF
TRBV4-1	16	TRBJ2-1	.	many	TGCGCCAGCAGCCAAGGACCGGAAGGGCCCTACAATGAGCAGTTCTTC	CASSQGPEGPYNEQFF
TRBV20-1	12	TRBJ2-3	.	many	TGCAGTGCTATTATACTGACAGATACGCAGTATTTT	CSAIILTDTQYF
TRBV12-3/TRBV12-4	14	TRBJ2-7	TRBD1	many	TGTGCCAGCAGAAAGACAGGGACCGAGTACGAGCAGTACTTC	CASRKTGTEYEQYF
TRBV15	16	TRBJ2-3	TRBD2	many	TGTGCCACCAGCAGAGGGGCTAGCGGGAGCACAGATACGCAGTATTTT	CATSRGASGSTDTQYF
TRBV30	11	TRBJ2-3	.	many	TGTGCCTGGAGTGTACAAGATACGCAGTATTTT	CAWSVQDTQYF
TRBV20-1	15	TRBJ2-2	TRBD2	many	TGCAGTGCTAAACCCAGCGGCGGGGGAACCGGGGAGCTGTTTTTT	CSAKPSGGGTGELFF
TRBV21-1	18	TRBJ2-7	.	many	TGTGCCAGCAGCCCTGCCCGGGACAGCAAAGGGTTGCACTACGAGCAGTACTTC	CASSPARDSKGLHYEQYF